These 7 T cell receptor beta chains originate from one sample sequenced in a study of T cells in women clearing cervical HPV infection. The assay was immunoSEQ multiplex PCR, and TCRdb's table has in-frame clones only and misses some. The table counts 30,000 to 45,000 clones; 3.7% lies in the top ten. Source material: blood buffy coat. The receptors stem from a woman between 18 and 70 years old with a cervical HPV16 infection that either progressed to CIN3+ or cleared (not recorded which).

Note on this clone: The CDR3 is cut off 3 residues early in the read; its end comes from the germline J gene. The chain employs TRBV10-3 and TRBJ2-2, with D possibly TRBD1 on 6 matching bases. Germline-derived CDR1 and CDR2 are ENHRY and SYGVKD. Trimming shortened V by 10 bases and J by 4 bases, and 16 bases separated the two germline ends. The CDR3 runs to 14 residues. The CDR3 here is CATGRDTLTGELFF. The DNA read from the CDR3 is TGTGCCACCGGCCGGGACACACTCACCGGGGAG.

Remarks on this clone: The CDR3 end lies 3 residues beyond the end of the read and is filled in from the germline J gene. This chain links TRBV7-9 with TRBJ2-1, with D possibly matching TRBD2 (6 bases). From germline, CDR1 is SEHNR and CDR2 FQNEAQ (reference sequence). V dropped 6 bases and J dropped 9 bases, with 15 bases sitting between them. The CDR3 is 13 amino acids. CDR3 DNA, as far as it was read: TGTGCCAGCAGGTCGTGGGGGGTGGGTGAG. Protein product: CASRSWGVGE. The whole CDR3 is CASRSWGVGEQFF. Combining the CDR3 with reference TRBV7-9 and TRBJ2-1 gives the whole variable domain DTGVSQNPRHKITKRGQNVTFRCDPISEHNRLYWYRQTLGQGPEFLTYFQNEAQLEKSRLLSDRFSAERPKGSFSTLEIQRTEQGDSAMYLCASRSWGVGEQFFGPGTRLTVL.

Comment on this clone: From the germline J gene comes the end of the CDR3, since the read stops 3 residues before it. This chain uses TRBV28 with TRBJ2-3; perhaps TRBD2 as D (6 bases). The CDR3 extends over 15 amino acids. The V gene's germline CDR1 is MDHEN and CDR2 SYDVKM. The V end was cut by 5 bases, the J end by 3 bases, with 15 bases between. The sequenced CDR3 bases are TGTGCCAGCAGTCGAGGAGGGCCAGCTACAGATACG. Amino acid sequence: CASSRGGPATDT. The full CDR3 protein reads CASSRGGPATDTQYF.

On this clone itself: The sequenced fragment ends 3 residues before the CDR3 boundary, so the rest is inferred from the germline J gene. V and J are TRBV20-1 and TRBJ1-6; a possible D gene is TRBD1 (5 bases). The CDR3 runs to 13 residues. CDR1 and CDR2 from the germline V gene are DFQATT and SNEGSKA (reference sequence). Trimming removed 4 bases from V and 10 bases from J, with 14 bases in between. The CDR3 is CSAIIGNRSPLHF. The CDR3 DNA, read in part, is TGCAGTGCTATCATTGGGAACAGGTCACCC.

A note on this clone: Read coverage stops 3 residues before the CDR3 terminus; the germline J gene supplies the remainder. The chain recombines TRBV18 with TRBJ2-3; 12 bases match TRBD2. The ends lost 1 base at V and 3 bases at J; junction bases unmatched: 5. Germline CDR1 KGHSH, CDR2 LQKENI. This CDR3 is built from 17 residues. The CDR3 region is CASSPRLAGGPTDTQYF. The sequenced CDR3 bases are TGTGCCAGCTCACCACGGCTAGCGGGGGGGCCTACAGATACG.

On this clone itself: The read comes to an end 3 residues before the CDR3 does, leaving the germline J gene to fill in the end. The chain is built from TRBV5-1 and TRBJ1-4; no clear D. V was trimmed by 2 bases and J by 5 bases, leaving 7 bases between them. CDR3 length: 13 residues. Germline V CDR1 and CDR2: SGHRS, YFSETQ. The CDR3 reads CASSFTGNEKLFF. The DNA read from the CDR3 is TGCGCCAGCAGCTTTACGGGGAATGAAAAA.

About this clone itself: Relative to the germline gene, one junction end is altered; a read error may explain this. Sequencing ends 3 residues short of the CDR3 end; the germline J gene provides the rest. The chain carries TRBV4-2 and TRBJ2-7, with 8 bases lining up with TRBD1. CDR1 is LGHNA and CDR2 is YNFKEQ in the germline V gene. This CDR3 contains 15 residues. The CDR3 is CASSQSRTGYVEQYF. The part of the CDR3 DNA that was read is TGCGCCAGCAGCCAATCTAGGACAGGGTATGTCGAG.